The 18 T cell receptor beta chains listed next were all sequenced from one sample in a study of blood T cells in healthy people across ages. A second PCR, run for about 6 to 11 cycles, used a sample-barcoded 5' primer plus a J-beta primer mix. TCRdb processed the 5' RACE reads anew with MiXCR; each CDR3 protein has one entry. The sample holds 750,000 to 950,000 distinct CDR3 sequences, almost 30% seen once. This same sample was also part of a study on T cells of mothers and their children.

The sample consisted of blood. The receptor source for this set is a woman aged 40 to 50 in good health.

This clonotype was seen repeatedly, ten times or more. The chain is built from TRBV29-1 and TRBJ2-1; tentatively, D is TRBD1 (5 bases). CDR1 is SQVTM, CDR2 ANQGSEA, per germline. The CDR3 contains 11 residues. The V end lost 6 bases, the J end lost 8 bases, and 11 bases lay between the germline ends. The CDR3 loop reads CSVAWGYEQFF. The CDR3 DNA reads TGCAGCGTGGCTTGGGGCTATGAGCAGTTCTTC.

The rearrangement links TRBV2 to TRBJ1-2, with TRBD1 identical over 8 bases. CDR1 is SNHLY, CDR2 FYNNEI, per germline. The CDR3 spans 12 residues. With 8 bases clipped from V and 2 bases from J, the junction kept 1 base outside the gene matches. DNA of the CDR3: TGTGCCAGCGACAGGGGCAACTATGGCTACACCTTC. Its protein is CASDRGNYGYTF.

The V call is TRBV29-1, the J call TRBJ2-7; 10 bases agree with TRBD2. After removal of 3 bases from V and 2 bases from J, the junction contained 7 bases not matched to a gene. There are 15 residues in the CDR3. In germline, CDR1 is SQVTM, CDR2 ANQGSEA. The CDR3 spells CSVEDRTSGAYEQYF. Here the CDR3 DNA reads TGCAGCGTTGAGGACCGGACTAGCGGTGCCTACGAGCAGTACTTC.

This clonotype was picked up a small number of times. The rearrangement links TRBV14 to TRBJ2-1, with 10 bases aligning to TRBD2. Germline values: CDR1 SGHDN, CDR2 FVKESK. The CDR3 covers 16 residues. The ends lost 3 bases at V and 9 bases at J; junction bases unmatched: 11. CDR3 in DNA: TGTGCCAGCAGCCACGAGTTAGCGGGGGGCTGGCGTGAGCAGTTCTTC. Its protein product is CASSHELAGGWREQFF.

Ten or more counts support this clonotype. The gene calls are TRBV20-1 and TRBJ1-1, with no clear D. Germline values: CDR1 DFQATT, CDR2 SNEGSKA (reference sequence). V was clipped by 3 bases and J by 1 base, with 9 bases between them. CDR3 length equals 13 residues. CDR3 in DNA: TGCAGTGCTAGGGTACCGGCGAACACTGAAGCTTTCTTT. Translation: CSARVPANTEAFF.

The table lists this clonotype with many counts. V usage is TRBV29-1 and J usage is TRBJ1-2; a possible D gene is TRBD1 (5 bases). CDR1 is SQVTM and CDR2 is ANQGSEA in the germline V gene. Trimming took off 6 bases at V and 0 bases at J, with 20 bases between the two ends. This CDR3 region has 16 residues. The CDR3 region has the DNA TGCAGCGTCCTCATGGGGGGACCTCCTACTAACTATGGCTACACCTTC. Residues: CSVLMGGPPTNYGYTF.

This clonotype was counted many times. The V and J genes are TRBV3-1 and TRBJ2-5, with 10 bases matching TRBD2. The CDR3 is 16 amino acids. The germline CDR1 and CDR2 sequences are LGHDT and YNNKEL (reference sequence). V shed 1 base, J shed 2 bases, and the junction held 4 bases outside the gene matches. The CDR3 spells CASSQGLLAGQETQYF. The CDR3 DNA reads TGTGCCAGCAGCCAAGGATTACTAGCGGGGCAAGAGACCCAGTACTTC.

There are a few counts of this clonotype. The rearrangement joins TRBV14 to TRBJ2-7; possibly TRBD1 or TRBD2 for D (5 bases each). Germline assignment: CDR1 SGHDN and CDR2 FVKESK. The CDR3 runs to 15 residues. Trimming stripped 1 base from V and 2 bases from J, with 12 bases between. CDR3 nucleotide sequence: TGTGCCAGCAGCCAAGGAGCAACGGGGCCCTACGAGCAGTACTTC. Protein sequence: CASSQGATGPYEQYF.

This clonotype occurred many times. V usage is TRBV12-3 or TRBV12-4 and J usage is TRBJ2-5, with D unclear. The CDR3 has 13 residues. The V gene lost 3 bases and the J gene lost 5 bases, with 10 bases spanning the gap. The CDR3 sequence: CASSFTSLETQYF. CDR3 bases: TGTGCCAGCAGTTTTACCAGTCTGGAGACCCAGTACTTC.

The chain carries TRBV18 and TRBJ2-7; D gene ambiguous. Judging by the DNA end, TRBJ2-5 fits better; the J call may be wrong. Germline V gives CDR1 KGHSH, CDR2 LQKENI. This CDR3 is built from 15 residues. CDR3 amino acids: CASSSLDRFGETQYF. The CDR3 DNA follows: TGTGCCAGCTCGTCCTTGGACCGGTTTGGAGAGACCCAGTACTTC.

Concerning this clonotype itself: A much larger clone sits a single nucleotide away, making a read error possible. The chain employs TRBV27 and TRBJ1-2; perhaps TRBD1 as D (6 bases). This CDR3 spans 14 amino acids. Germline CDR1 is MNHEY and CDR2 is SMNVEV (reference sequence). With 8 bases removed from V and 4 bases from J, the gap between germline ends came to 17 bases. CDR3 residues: CASRRRQERYGYTF. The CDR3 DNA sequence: TGTGCCAGCCGAAGACGACAGGAACGCTATGGCTACACCTTC.

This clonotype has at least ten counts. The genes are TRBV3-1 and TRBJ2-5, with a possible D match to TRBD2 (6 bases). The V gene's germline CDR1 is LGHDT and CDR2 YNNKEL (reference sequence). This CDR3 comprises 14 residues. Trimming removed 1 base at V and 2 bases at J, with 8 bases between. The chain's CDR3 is CASSQGTIQETQYF. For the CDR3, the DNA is TGTGCCAGCAGCCAAGGGACTATTCAAGAGACCCAGTACTTC.

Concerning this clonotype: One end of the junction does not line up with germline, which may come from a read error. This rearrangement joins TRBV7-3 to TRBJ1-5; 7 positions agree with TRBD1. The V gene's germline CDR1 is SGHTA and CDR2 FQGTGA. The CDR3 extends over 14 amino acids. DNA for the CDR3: TGTACCAGCAGCCCGGGACAGCTCAATCAGCCCCAGCATTTT. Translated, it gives CTSSPGQLNQPQHF.

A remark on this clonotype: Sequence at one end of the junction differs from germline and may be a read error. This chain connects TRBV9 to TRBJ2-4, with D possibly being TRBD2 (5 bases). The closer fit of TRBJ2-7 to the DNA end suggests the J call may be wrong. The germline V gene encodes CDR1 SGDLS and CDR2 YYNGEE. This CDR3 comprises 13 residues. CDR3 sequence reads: CANSAGLKSEQYF. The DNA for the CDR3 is TGTGCCAACAGCGCAGGACTTAAGAGCGAGCAGTACTTC.

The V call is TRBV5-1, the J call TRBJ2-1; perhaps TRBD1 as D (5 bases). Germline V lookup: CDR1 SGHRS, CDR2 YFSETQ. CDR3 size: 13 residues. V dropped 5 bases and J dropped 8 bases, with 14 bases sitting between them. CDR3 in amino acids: CASSLGVIDEQFF. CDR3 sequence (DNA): TGCGCCAGCAGTCTAGGGGTAATCGATGAGCAGTTCTTC.

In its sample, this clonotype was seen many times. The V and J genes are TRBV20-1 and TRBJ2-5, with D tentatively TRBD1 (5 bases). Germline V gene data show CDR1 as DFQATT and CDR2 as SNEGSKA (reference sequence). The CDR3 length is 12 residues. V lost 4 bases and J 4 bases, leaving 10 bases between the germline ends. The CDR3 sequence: CSAIAGPETQYF. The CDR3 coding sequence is TGCAGTGCTATTGCAGGGCCAGAGACCCAGTACTTC.

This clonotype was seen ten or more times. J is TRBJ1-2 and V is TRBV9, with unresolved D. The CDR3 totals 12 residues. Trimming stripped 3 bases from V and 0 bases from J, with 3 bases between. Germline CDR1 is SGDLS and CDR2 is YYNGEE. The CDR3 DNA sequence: TGTGCCAGCAGCGAATCTAACTATGGCTACACCTTC. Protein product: CASSESNYGYTF.

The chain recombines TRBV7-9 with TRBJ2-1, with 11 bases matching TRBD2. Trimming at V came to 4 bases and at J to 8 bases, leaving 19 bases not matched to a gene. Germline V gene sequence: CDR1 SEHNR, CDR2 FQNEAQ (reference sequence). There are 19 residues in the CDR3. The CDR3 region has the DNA TGTGCCAGCAGCTCCCGGACAGGGCATAGCGGGGGGGCTCTGGATGAGCAGTTCTTC. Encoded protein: CASSSRTGHSGGALDEQFF. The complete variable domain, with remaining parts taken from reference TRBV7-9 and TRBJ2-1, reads DTGVSQNPRHKITKRGQNVTFRCDPISEHNRLYWYRQTLGQGPEFLTYFQNEAQLEKSRLLSDRFSAERPKGSFSTLEIQRTEQGDSAMYLCASSSRTGHSGGALDEQFFGPGTRLTVL.